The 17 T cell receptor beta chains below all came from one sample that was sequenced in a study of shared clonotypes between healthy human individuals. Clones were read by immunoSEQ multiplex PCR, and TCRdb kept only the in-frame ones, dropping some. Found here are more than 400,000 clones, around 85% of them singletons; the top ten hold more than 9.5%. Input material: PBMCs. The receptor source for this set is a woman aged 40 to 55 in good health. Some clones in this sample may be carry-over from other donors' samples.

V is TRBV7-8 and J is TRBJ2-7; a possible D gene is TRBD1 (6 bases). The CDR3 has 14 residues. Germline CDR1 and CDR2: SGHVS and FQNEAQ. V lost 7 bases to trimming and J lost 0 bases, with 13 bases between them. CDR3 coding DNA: TGTGCCAGCACCATGCAGGGGTACTCCTACGAGCAGTACTTC. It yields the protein CASTMQGYSYEQYF.

This CDR3 reads CAWSRRNNQPQHF. CDR3 in DNA: TGTGCCTGGAGTCGGCGTAACAATCAGCCCCAGCATTTT. This chain joins TRBV30 and TRBJ1-5, with no clear D. Trimming pared 2 bases from V and 3 bases from J, leaving 8 bases between. The CDR3 runs 13 residues. Germline V gives CDR1 GTSNPN, CDR2 SVGIG (reference sequence). The complete variable domain, with remaining parts taken from reference TRBV30 and TRBJ1-5, reads SQTIHQWPATLVQPVGSPLSLECTVEGTSNPNLYWYRQAAGRGLQLLFYSVGIGQISSEVPQNLSASRPQDRQFILSSKKLLLSDSGFYLCAWSRRNNQPQHFGDGTRLSIL.

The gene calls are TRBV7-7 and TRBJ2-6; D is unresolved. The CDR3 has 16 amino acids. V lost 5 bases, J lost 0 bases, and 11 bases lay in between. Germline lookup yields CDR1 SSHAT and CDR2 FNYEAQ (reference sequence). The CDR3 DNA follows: TGTGCCAGCAGCCCGACTCGCCTCTCTGGGGCCAACGTCCTGACTTTC. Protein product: CASSPTRLSGANVLTF.

The CDR3 loop is CASSSPGSYEQYF. In nucleotides, the CDR3 is TGTGCCAGCAGCTCCCCCGGCTCCTACGAGCAGTACTTC. The J gene is TRBJ2-7, the V gene TRBV7-3; D remains unclear. Between the trimmed V and J ends, which lost 4 bases and 0 bases, there was a span of 7 bases. The CDR3 runs to 13 residues. Germline values: CDR1 SGHTA, CDR2 FQGTGA.

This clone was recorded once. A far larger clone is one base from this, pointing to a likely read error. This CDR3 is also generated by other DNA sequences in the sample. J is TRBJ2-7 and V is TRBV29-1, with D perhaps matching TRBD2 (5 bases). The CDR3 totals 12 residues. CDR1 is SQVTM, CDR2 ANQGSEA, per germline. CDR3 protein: CSVAHGPYEQYF. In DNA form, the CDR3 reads TGTAGCGTCGCTCATGGCCCCTACGAGCAGTACTTC.

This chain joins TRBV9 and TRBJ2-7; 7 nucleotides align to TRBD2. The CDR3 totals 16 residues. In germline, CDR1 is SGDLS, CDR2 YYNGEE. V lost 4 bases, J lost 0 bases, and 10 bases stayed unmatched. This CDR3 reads CASSLRGGQTSYEQYF. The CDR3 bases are TGTGCCAGCAGCCTCCGGGGAGGGCAAACCTCCTACGAGCAGTACTTC.

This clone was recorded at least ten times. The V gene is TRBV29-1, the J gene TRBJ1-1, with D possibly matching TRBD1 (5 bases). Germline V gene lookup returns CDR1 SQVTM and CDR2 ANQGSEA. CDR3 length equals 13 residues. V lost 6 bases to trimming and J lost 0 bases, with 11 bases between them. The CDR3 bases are TGCAGCGTCTGCTGGGACCTGAACACTGAAGCTTTCTTT. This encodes CSVCWDLNTEAFF.

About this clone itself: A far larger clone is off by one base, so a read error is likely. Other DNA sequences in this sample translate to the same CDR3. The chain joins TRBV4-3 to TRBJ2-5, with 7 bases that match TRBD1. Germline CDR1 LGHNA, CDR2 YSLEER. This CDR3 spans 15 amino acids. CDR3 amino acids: CASSPRDSRQETQYF. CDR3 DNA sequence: TGCGCCAGCAGCCCTCGGGACAGTCGGCAAGAGACACAGTACTTC.

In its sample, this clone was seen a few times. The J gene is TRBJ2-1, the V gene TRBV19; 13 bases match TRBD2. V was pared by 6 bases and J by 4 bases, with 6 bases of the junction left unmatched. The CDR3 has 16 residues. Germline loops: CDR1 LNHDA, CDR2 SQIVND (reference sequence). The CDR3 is CASRGRLAGGYNEQFF. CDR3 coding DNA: TGTGCCAGTAGGGGTAGACTAGCGGGAGGTTACAATGAGCAGTTCTTC.

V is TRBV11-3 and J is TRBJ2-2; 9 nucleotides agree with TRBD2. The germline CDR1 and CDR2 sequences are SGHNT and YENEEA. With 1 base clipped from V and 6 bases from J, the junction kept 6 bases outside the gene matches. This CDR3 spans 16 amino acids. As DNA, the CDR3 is TGTGCCAGCAGCTTAGTAGCAGCGGGAGGCGCCGGGGAGCTGTTTTTT. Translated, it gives CASSLVAAGGAGELFF.

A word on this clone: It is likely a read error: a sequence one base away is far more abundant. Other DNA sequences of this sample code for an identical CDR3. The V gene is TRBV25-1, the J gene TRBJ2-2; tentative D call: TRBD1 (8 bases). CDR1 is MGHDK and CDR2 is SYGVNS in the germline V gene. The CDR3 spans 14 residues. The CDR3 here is CASGDRMNTGELFF. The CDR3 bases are TGTGCAAGCGGGGACAGGATGAACACCGGGGAGCTGTTTTTT.

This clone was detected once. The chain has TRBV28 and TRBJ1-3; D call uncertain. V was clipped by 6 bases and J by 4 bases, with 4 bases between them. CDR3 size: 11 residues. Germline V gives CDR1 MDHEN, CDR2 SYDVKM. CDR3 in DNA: TGTGCCAGCAGGGGGGGAAACACCATATATTTT. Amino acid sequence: CASRGGNTIYF.

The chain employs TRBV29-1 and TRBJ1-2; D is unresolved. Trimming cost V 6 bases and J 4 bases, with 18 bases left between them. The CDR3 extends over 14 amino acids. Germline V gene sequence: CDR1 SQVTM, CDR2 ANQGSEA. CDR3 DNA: TGCAGCGTGGAAACAGAAAGCTCACGCTATGGCTACACCTTC. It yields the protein CSVETESSRYGYTF.

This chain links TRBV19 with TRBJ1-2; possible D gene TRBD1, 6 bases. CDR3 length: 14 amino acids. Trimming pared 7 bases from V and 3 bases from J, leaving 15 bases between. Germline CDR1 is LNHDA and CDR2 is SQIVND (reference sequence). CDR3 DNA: TGTGCCAGTACTCAATATACAGGGTACTATGGCTACACCTTC. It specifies CASTQYTGYYGYTF. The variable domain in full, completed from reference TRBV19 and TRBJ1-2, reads DGGITQSPKYLFRKEGQNVTLSCEQNLNHDAMYWYRQDPGQGLRLIYYSQIVNDFQKGDIAEGYSVSREKKESFPLTVTSAQKNPTAFYLCASTQYTGYYGYTFGSGTRLTVV.

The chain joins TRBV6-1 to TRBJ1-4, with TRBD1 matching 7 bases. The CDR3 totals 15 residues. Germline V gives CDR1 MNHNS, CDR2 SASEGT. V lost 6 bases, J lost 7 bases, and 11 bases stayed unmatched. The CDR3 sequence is CASSRDRARFEKLFF. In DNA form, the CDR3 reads TGTGCCAGCAGCCGAGACAGGGCCAGGTTTGAAAAACTGTTTTTT.

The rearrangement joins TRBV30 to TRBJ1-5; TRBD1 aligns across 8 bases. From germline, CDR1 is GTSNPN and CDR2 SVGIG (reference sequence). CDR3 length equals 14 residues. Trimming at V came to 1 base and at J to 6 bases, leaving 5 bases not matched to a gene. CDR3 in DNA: TGTGCCTGGAGTGGGACAGGGTCGGGTCAGCCCCAGCATTTT. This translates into CAWSGTGSGQPQHF.

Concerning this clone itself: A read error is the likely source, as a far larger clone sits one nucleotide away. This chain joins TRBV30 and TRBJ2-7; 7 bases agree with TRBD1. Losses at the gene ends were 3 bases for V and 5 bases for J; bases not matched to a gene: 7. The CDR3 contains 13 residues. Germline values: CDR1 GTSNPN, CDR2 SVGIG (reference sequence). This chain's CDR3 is CAWRGQWLNEQYF. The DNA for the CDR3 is TGTGCCTGGAGGGGACAGTGGTTGAACGAGCAGTACTTC.